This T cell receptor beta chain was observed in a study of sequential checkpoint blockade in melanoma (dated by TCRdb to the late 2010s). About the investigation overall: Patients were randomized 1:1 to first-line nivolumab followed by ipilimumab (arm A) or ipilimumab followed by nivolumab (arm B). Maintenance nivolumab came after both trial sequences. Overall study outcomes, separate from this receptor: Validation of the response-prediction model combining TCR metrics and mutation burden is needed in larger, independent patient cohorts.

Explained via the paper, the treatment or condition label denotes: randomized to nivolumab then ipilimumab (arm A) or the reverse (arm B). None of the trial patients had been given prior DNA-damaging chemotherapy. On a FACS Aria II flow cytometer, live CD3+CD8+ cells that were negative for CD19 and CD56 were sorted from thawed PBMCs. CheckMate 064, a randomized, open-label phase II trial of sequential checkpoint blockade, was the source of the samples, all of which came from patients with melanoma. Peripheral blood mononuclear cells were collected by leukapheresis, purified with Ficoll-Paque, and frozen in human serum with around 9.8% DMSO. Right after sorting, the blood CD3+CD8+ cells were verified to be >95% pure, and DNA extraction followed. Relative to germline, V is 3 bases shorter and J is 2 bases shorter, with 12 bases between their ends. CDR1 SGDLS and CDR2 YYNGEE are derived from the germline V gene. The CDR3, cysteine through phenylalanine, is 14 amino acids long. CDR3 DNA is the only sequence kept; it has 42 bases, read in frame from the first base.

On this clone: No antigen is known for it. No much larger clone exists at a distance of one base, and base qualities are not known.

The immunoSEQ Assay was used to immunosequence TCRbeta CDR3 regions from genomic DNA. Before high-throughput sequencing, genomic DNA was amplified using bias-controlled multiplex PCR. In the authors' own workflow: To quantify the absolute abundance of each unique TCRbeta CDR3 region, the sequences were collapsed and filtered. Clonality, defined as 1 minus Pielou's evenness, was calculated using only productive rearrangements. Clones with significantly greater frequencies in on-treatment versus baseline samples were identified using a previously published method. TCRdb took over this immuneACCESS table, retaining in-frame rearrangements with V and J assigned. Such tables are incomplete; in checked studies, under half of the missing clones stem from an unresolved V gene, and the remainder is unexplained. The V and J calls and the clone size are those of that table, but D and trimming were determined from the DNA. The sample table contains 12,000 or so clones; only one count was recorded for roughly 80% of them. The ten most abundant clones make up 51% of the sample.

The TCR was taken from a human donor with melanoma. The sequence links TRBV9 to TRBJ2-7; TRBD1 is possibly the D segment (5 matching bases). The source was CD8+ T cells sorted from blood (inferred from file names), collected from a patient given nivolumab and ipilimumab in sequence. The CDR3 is CASSATDLPYEQYF. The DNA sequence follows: TGTGCCAGCAGCGCGACAGATCTTCCCTACGAGCAGTACTTC. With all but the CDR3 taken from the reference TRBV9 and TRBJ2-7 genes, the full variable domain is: DSGVTQTPKHLITATGQRVTLRCSPRSGDLSVYWYQQSLDQGLQFLIQYYNGEERAKGNILERFSAQQFPDLHSELNLSSLELGDSALYFCASSATDLPYEQYFGPGTRLTVT.